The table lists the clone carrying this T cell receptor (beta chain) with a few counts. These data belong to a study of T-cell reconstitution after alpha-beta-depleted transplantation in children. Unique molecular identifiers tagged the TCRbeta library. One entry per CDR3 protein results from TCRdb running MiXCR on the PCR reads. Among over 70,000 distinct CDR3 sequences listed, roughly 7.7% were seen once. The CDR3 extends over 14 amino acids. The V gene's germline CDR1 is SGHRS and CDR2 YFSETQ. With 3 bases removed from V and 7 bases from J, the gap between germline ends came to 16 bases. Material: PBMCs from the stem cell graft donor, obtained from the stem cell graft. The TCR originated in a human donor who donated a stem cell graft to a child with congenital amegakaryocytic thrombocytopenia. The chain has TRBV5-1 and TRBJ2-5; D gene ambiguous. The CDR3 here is CASSSGANQRTQYF. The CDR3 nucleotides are TGCGCCAGCAGCTCGGGCGCCAACCAGAGGACCCAGTACTTC.